This TCR beta chain was found in a study of CD8+CD57+ T cells in acquired aplastic anemia. Study information: The sorted CD4+ and CD8+ cells yielded an average around 3.2 ug of DNA. In CD4+ cells, healthy donors produced an average of approximately 11 million reads. General study points: Patients shared under 30 CD8+ CDR3 sequences with controls. Levels of CD8+ Simpson's diversity were not significantly distinct in patients versus controls.

The germline V gene has CDR1 MGHDK and CDR2 SYGVNS. Trimming left V 4 bases short and J 5 bases short, with 14 bases between. This CDR3 comprises 14 residues. A few counts support this clonotype. Its antigen is not identified. The study profiled TCR beta VDJ and CDR3 using genomic DNA as template. TCRdb called the reads again in MiXCR, with one record for every CDR3 protein. In the table there are 120,000 or so distinct CDR3 sequences, around 48% of which are singletons. The receptor comes from a human donor in good health, serving as a control. V usage is TRBV25-1 and J usage is TRBJ2-5; D gene unclear. The specimen was sorted CD4+, CD8+, or CD8+CD57+ T cells (not recorded which) from PBMCs. CDR3 nucleotide sequence: TGTGCCAGCAGTGGTGGCGTGAGATGGGAGACCCAGTACTTC. Protein: CASSGGVRWETQYF.